Below, 18 T cell receptor beta chains from the same sample are listed, as sequenced in a study of CD4 T cells in relation to SARS-CoV-2 and coronaviruses. For these receptors, no antigen is known. CD4+ T cells from unexposed donors were obtained before the COVID-19 pandemic (2011-2018). The cells were cultured for approximately ten days before CD4+ T cells were isolated. The table came from immunoSEQ multiplex PCR; TCRdb's copy has only in-frame clones and leaves some out. The repertoire includes around 20,000 clones, around 78% of them detected once, and about 18% sits in the top ten. The material sequenced was CD4+ T cells from PBMCs, cultured in vitro. These receptors were collected from a human donor in good health.

V usage is TRBV3-1 (or the pseudogene TRBV3-2) and J usage is TRBJ2-7; D gene uncertain. The length of the CDR3 is 13 residues. CDR1 is LGHDT and CDR2 is YNNKEL in the germline V gene (reference sequence). V was clipped by 0 bases and J by 2 bases, with 5 bases between them. The CDR3 spells CASSQDGPYEQYF. The CDR3 DNA sequence: TGTGCCAGCAGCCAAGATGGGCCCTACGAGCAGTACTTC.

The chain is built from TRBV5-1 and TRBJ2-3, with TRBD2 identical over 7 bases. V shed 1 base, J shed 0 bases, and the junction held 2 bases outside the gene matches. The CDR3 runs 15 residues. Looked up from germline, CDR1 is SGHRS and CDR2 is YFSETQ. This CDR3 is CASSLRGSSTDTQYF. The CDR3 DNA is TGCGCCAGCAGCTTGCGCGGGAGTAGCACAGATACGCAGTATTTT.

The chain has TRBV2 and TRBJ1-5; D gene ambiguous. The CDR3 runs 16 residues. Germline V gene sequence: CDR1 SNHLY, CDR2 FYNNEI. Trimming cost V 5 bases and J 1 base, with 15 bases left between them. The CDR3 loop is CASSSGPSPSNQPQHF. CDR3 DNA sequence: TGTGCCAGCAGTTCCGGGCCGTCACCGAGCAATCAGCCCCAGCATTTT.

The sample holds a few counts of this clone. The chain carries TRBV5-1 and TRBJ2-7; 7 bases align to TRBD1. V gave up 0 bases and J gave up 2 bases; unmatched junction bases: 5. This CDR3 region has 15 residues. The germline V gene has CDR1 SGHRS and CDR2 YFSETQ. The DNA for the CDR3 is TGCGCCAGCAGCTTGGCAGGGACAGTAACCTACGAGCAGTACTTC. This translates into CASSLAGTVTYEQYF.

The chain uses TRBV6-1 and TRBJ2-6, with D unresolved. CDR1 is MNHNS, CDR2 SASEGT, per germline. CDR3 length: 18 residues. Trimming took off 3 bases at V and 0 bases at J, with 15 bases between the two ends. As DNA, the CDR3 is TGTGCCAGCAGTGATCCCGGACGTACGTTCTCTGGGGCCAACGTCCTGACTTTC. Amino acids: CASSDPGRTFSGANVLTF.

The gene calls are TRBV24-1 and TRBJ2-3, with D tentatively TRBD2 (6 bases). Trimming removed 5 bases from V and 2 bases from J, with 13 bases in between. CDR3 length equals 15 residues. Germline V gene lookup returns CDR1 KGHDR and CDR2 SFDVKD. The CDR3 protein is CATSASRGFTDTQYF. The CDR3 DNA reads TGTGCCACCAGTGCCTCGCGGGGATTCACAGATACGCAGTATTTT.

The V call is TRBV19, the J call TRBJ1-1, with TRBD1 identical over 9 bases. This CDR3 is built from 18 residues. Germline values: CDR1 LNHDA, CDR2 SQIVND (reference sequence). After removal of 3 bases from V and 5 bases from J, the junction contained 16 bases not matched to a gene. This chain's CDR3 is CASSIGTGRSVGRTEAFF. The DNA for the CDR3 is TGTGCCAGTAGTATCGGGACAGGGAGATCCGTCGGTAGAACTGAAGCTTTCTTT.

The chain employs TRBV19 and TRBJ2-3; D is unresolved. Trimming removed 6 bases at V and 4 bases at J, with 11 bases between. In germline, CDR1 is LNHDA, CDR2 SQIVND (reference sequence). This CDR3 is 13 amino acids long. DNA of the CDR3: TGTGCCAGTAGCGCTACTACCGCAGATACGCAGTATTTT. This gives the protein CASSATTADTQYF.

This clone was observed a single time. This chain joins TRBV14 and TRBJ2-1; D is perhaps TRBD2 (6 bases). The CDR3 has 18 residues. V lost 4 bases and J 3 bases, leaving 22 bases between the germline ends. The germline CDR1 and CDR2 sequences are SGHDN and FVKESK. DNA of the CDR3: TGTGCCAGCAGCCCTTTGGGTGTCGGGGGAGGCATCTACAATGAGCAGTTCTTC. Translation: CASSPLGVGGGIYNEQFF.

The chain links TRBV28 to TRBJ1-5; maybe TRBD1 (5 bases). Trimming removed 3 bases at V and 3 bases at J, with 9 bases between. CDR1 is MDHEN, CDR2 SYDVKM, per germline. The CDR3 consists of 14 residues. This CDR3 reads CASSFPGLNQPQHF. In nucleotides, the CDR3 is TGTGCCAGCAGTTTTCCAGGGCTCAATCAGCCCCAGCATTTT.

The V and J genes are TRBV3-1 (or the pseudogene TRBV3-2) and TRBJ2-5; D possibly matches TRBD1 or TRBD2 (5 bases each). Germline V gives CDR1 LGHDT, CDR2 YNNKEL (reference sequence). Trimming removed 3 bases from V and 9 bases from J, with 20 bases in between. The CDR3 covers 15 residues. CDR3 DNA: TGTGCCAGCAGCCATGCCGGGACCGCGGTTGCGGCCCAGTACTTC. Translation: CASSHAGTAVAAQYF.

V and J are TRBV2 and TRBJ2-7; D may be TRBD1 (6 bases). The germline CDR1 and CDR2 sequences are SNHLY and FYNNEI. This CDR3 spans 11 amino acids. The V and J ends lost 7 bases and 9 bases respectively, with 13 bases between them. The CDR3 here is CASNSWDTQYF. In nucleotides, the CDR3 is TGTGCCAGCAATAGTTGGGACACGCAGTACTTC.

The chain uses TRBV9 and TRBJ1-1, with no clear D. This CDR3 comprises 10 residues. V shed 9 bases and J shed 2 bases, with 5 bases lying between them. Germline V CDR1 and CDR2: SGDLS, YYNGEE. The CDR3 here is CATQNTEAFF. CDR3 bases: TGTGCCACCCAAAACACTGAAGCTTTCTTT. The full variable domain, its missing parts supplied by reference TRBV9 and TRBJ1-1, is DSGVTQTPKHLITATGQRVTLRCSPRSGDLSVYWYQQSLDQGLQFLIQYYNGEERAKGNILERFSAQQFPDLHSELNLSSLELGDSALYFCATQNTEAFFGQGTRLTVV.

This chain connects TRBV7-9 to TRBJ1-2; 9 bases line up with TRBD1. Unmatched junction bases numbered 6, after V lost 5 bases and J lost 2 bases. Germline V gives CDR1 SEHNR, CDR2 FQNEAQ (reference sequence). This CDR3 spans 15 amino acids. The CDR3 bases are TGTGCCAGCAGCCTGCGGACAGGGGCAAACTATGGCTACACCTTC. Residues: CASSLRTGANYGYTF.

The chain uses TRBV5-1 and TRBJ1-2; TRBD1 matches 9 bases. V lost 4 bases, J lost 4 bases, and 11 bases stayed unmatched. The length of the CDR3 is 16 residues. CDR1 and CDR2 (germline): SGHRS, YFSETQ. The CDR3 here is CASSIAGTGYGYGYTF. The CDR3 DNA follows: TGCGCCAGCAGCATCGCCGGGACAGGGTATGGCTATGGCTACACCTTC.

This clone was found once. This rearrangement joins TRBV5-1 to TRBJ1-2; 9 bases are a match to TRBD1. Per germline, CDR1 SGHRS and CDR2 YFSETQ. The CDR3 covers 14 residues. J lost 5 bases, V lost 0 bases, and 2 bases had no gene match. CDR3 sequence reads: CASSLDRGQYGYTF. Here the CDR3 DNA reads TGCGCCAGCAGCTTGGACAGGGGGCAGTATGGCTACACCTTC.

The J gene is TRBJ1-2, the V gene TRBV9, with D unresolved. V dropped 0 bases and J dropped 5 bases, with 11 bases sitting between them. The CDR3 loop spans 14 amino acids. Germline values: CDR1 SGDLS, CDR2 YYNGEE. The CDR3 sequence is CASSVGVGNYGYTF. For the CDR3, the DNA is TGTGCCAGCAGCGTAGGGGTGGGGAATTATGGCTACACCTTC.

CDR3 nucleotides: TGTGCCAGCAGTCCCCGGGTCCGGACAGCCCGGACGTCCTATAATTCACCCCTCCACTTT. Encoded protein: CASSPRVRTARTSYNSPLHF. The rearrangement links TRBV6-6 to TRBJ1-6; a weak D match, TRBD1 (6 bases). Germline CDR1 reads MNHNY; CDR2 reads SVGAGI (reference sequence). Trimming shortened V by 5 bases and J by 1 base, and 24 bases separated the two germline ends. CDR3 length: 20 amino acids.